Below, 2 T cell receptor beta chains from the same sample are listed, as sequenced in a study of T cells after yellow fever vaccination. TCRdb redid the calling of the 5' RACE reads with MiXCR, one entry per CDR3 protein. The table shows about 260,000 distinct CDR3 sequences, with 5.2% occurring only once. Sequencing used CD4+ T cells sorted from PBMCs, obtained on the day of the yellow fever booster vaccination. All receptors derive from a man aged 18 to 35 who received the YFV17D yellow fever vaccine.

This clonotype appeared a few times. This sequence joins TRBV10-1 and TRBJ2-1; 11 nucleotides line up with TRBD2. V was clipped by 3 bases and J by 5 bases; unmatched bases: 3. The V gene's germline CDR1 is WNHNN and CDR2 SYGVQD (reference sequence). The CDR3 sequence is 15 residues long. Here the CDR3 DNA reads TGCGCCAGCAGTGATCCTAGCGGGGGGCACAATGAGCAGTTCTTC. The encoded protein is CASSDPSGGHNEQFF.

The chain has TRBV10-3 and TRBJ2-3; D perhaps matches TRBD2 (6 bases). Trimming took 7 bases from V and 2 from J, leaving 10 bases between them. The CDR3 runs to 13 residues. Germline values: CDR1 ENHRY, CDR2 SYGVKD. The CDR3 is CAITWTNTDTQYF. CDR3 nucleotide sequence: TGTGCCATCACCTGGACTAACACAGATACGCAGTATTTT.